These T cell receptor beta chains were read from a single sample in a study of regulatory T cells in long-lasting Graves disease. A single record per CDR3 protein comes from TCRdb applying MiXCR to the multiplex PCR reads. The sample shows 500,000 to 700,000 distinct CDR3 sequences, 15% to 20% of them seen only once. This sample also appeared in a second study, on T cells in Graves' hyperthyroidism and ophthalmopathy.

Sequences were derived from peripheral blood mononuclear cells (PBMCs), sampled at new diagnosis, from a patient treated with antithyroid drugs. The receptors were sampled from a woman under 40 with Graves disease. The CDR3 runs from the conserved cysteine through the conserved F or W. The D gene is left open where the match is weak. Not every row has a clone size; where given, it reads once, few, many or a size class.

V	size	J	D	CDR3	DNA
TRBV6-2/TRBV6-3	few	TRBJ2-1	TRBD2	CASSEKGASGIEQFF	TGTGCCAGCAGTGAAAAGGGAGCTAGCGGGATTGAGCAGTTCTTC
TRBV7-7	many	TRBJ2-5	TRBD1	CASGDRDRGMVTQYF	TGTGCTAGCGGGGACCGGGACAGGGGTATGGTGACCCAGTACTTC
TRBV28	.	TRBJ2-4	TRBD1	CASSFLGQGVIAKSIQYF	TGTGCCAGCAGTTTTCTGGGACAGGGGGTTATAGCCAAAAGCATTCAGTACTTC
TRBV5-1	many	TRBJ2-3	.	CASSLGRGVSDTQYF	TGCGCCAGCAGCTTGGGCAGGGGGGTGTCAGATACGCAGTATTTT
TRBV2	few	TRBJ1-6	.	CASSTRFGVPSPLHF	TGTGCCAGCAGCACCCGGTTTGGGGTTCCTTCACCCCTCCACTTT
TRBV18	few	TRBJ2-2	.	CASSLKAGNTGELFF	TGTGCCAGCTCACTAAAGGCAGGGAACACCGGGGAGCTGTTTTTT
TRBV5-1	.	TRBJ2-1	TRBD2	CASSSSGTIQNEQFF	TGCGCCAGCAGCTCATCCGGGACTATCCAAAATGAGCAGTTCTTC
TRBV29-1	few	TRBJ2-1	.	CSTWTLFRDEQFF	TGCAGCACGTGGACCCTCTTTAGGGATGAGCAGTTCTTC
TRBV19	.	TRBJ2-3	TRBD2	CASSHSATSGPYTDTQYF	TGTGCCAGTAGTCACTCTGCGACTAGCGGTCCCTACACAGATACGCAGTATTTT
TRBV6-2/TRBV6-3	once	TRBJ2-6	.	CASGEGGSGANVLTF	TGTGCCAGCGGGGAAGGGGGTTCTGGGGCCAACGTCCTGACTTTC
TRBV5-1	many	TRBJ2-7	.	CASSLGSGALYEQYF	TGCGCCAGCAGCTTGGGTTCGGGGGCACTCTACGAGCAGTACTTC
TRBV5-1	many	TRBJ2-7	TRBD2	CASSLGLAGSYEQYF	TGTGCCAGCAGCTTAGGGTTAGCGGGGTCCTACGAGCAGTACTTC
TRBV11-2	few	TRBJ2-3	.	CASSLSAFADTQYF	TGTGCCAGCAGCTTAAGCGCTTTTGCAGATACGCAGTATTTT
TRBV6-1	many	TRBJ2-7	.	CACSSAADPDEQYF	TGTGCCTGTTCATCGGCCGCCGACCCGGACGAGCAGTACTTC
TRBV29-1	many	TRBJ2-7	.	CSGGKGSGKGDEQYF	TGCAGCGGAGGGAAAGGTAGCGGAAAGGGTGACGAGCAGTACTTC
TRBV7-3	many	TRBJ2-3	TRBD2	CASSLKAGGPYTQYF	TGTGCCAGCAGCTTAAAAGCGGGAGGGCCATATACGCAGTATTTT
TRBV4-1	.	TRBJ1-5	TRBD1	CASSRDRVGQPQHF	TGCGCCAGCAGCCGGGACAGGGTAGGCCAGCCCCAGCATTTT
TRBV7-6	many	TRBJ1-2	TRBD1	CASSPGTGHGYTF	TGTGCCAGCAGTCCCGGGACAGGGCATGGCTACACCTTC
TRBV6-1	many	TRBJ1-5	.	CASSEAGDRDQPQHF	TGTGCCAGCAGTGAAGCAGGAGACAGAGATCAGCCCCAGCATTTT
TRBV11-3	many	TRBJ2-1	TRBD2	CASSLDSGSYNEQFF	TGCGCCAGCAGCTTGGATAGCGGGAGCTACAATGAGCAGTTCTTC
TRBV27	few	TRBJ1-4	TRBD1	CASSLSKGAGGHEKLFF	TGTGCCAGCAGTTTATCGAAAGGTGCAGGGGGGCACGAAAAACTGTTTTTT
TRBV12-3/TRBV12-4	many	TRBJ2-1	TRBD1	CASRPRQGGHNEQFF	TGTGCCAGCAGACCCAGACAGGGCGGACACAATGAGCAGTTCTTC
TRBV19	.	TRBJ2-1	TRBD2	CASSTRSREGKNNEQFF	TGTGCCAGTAGCACCAGATCGAGGGAGGGGAAGAACAATGAGCAGTTCTTC
TRBV2	many	TRBJ2-2	.	CASSEVDGPGELFF	TGTGCCAGCAGTGAAGTTGACGGACCCGGGGAGCTGTTTTTT
TRBV6-2/TRBV6-3	.	TRBJ2-3	.	CASSYSRGFTDTQYF	TGTGCCAGCAGTTACTCAAGGGGTTTCACAGATACGCAGTATTTT
TRBV6-5	.	TRBJ1-2	TRBD1	CASSYPGTGGAYGYTF	TGTGCCAGCAGTTACCCCGGGACAGGGGGCGCGTATGGCTACACCTTC
TRBV7-9	many	TRBJ2-7	.	CASSLEDSPPAEQYF	TGTGCCAGCAGCTTAGAGGACAGCCCCCCGGCCGAGCAGTACTTC
TRBV5-1	few	TRBJ2-1	.	CASSLGLTADEQFF	TGCGCCAGCAGCTTGGGACTGACAGCCGATGAGCAGTTCTTC
TRBV10-3	.	TRBJ2-1	.	CAISGEAGPPYNEQFF	TGTGCCATCTCCGGGGAGGCCGGGCCTCCCTACAATGAGCAGTTCTTC
TRBV4-1	few	TRBJ1-1	.	CASSQSGQREAFF	TGCGCCAGCAGCCAATCAGGACAGCGTGAAGCTTTCTTT
TRBV5-4	.	TRBJ1-3	.	CASSLGGWFRSGNTIYF	TGTGCCAGCAGCTTGGGAGGCTGGTTCCGCTCTGGAAACACCATATATTTT
TRBV28	few	TRBJ1-2	.	CASSPSGTKRGYTF	TGTGCCAGCAGTCCCTCCGGGACAAAAAGGGGCTACACCTTC
TRBV11-1	many	TRBJ1-1	.	CASSLMGETTTEAFF	TGTGCCAGCAGCTTAATGGGGGAGACGACCACTGAAGCTTTCTTT
TRBV18	.	TRBJ2-5	.	CASSPLFREGQETQYF	TGTGCCAGCTCACCACTATTCAGAGAGGGCCAAGAGACCCAGTACTTC
TRBV6-2/TRBV6-3	.	TRBJ2-7	.	CASELLARGNEQYF	TGTGCCAGCGAATTATTGGCTAGGGGGAACGAGCAGTACTTC
TRBV9	.	TRBJ1-3	.	CASSVGTGAGNTIYF	TGTGCCAGCAGCGTAGGAACAGGAGCTGGAAACACCATATATTTT
TRBV29-1	many	TRBJ1-3	TRBD1	CSVSMTGGSGNTIYF	TGCAGCGTAAGCATGACAGGGGGCTCTGGAAACACCATATATTTT
TRBV6-2/TRBV6-3	.	TRBJ2-3	TRBD2	CASSYSILASGRHSTDTQYF	TGTGCCAGCAGTTACTCGATTTTGGCTAGCGGGCGTCATAGCACAGATACGCAGTATTTT
TRBV20-1	few	TRBJ2-3	TRBD2	CSARGTSGRDAQYF	TGCAGTGCTAGAGGGACTAGCGGGAGGGATGCGCAGTATTTT
TRBV30	.	TRBJ1-3	.	CAWSVHGPGNTIYF	TGTGCCTGGAGTGTACACGGACCTGGAAACACCATATATTTT
TRBV6-2/TRBV6-3	many	TRBJ1-4	.	CASSYQKGYNEKLFF	TGTGCCAGCAGTTACCAAAAGGGGTATAATGAAAAACTGTTTTTT
TRBV2	many	TRBJ1-1	TRBD1	CASSGTGGETEAFF	TGTGCCAGCAGCGGGACAGGGGGTGAGACTGAAGCTTTCTTT
TRBV12-3/TRBV12-4	many	TRBJ1-2	.	CASSFQTNYGYTF	TGTGCCAGCAGTTTCCAGACTAACTATGGCTACACCTTC
TRBV6-1	many	TRBJ1-5	.	CASSLYTGNQPQHF	TGTGCCAGCAGTCTTTATACGGGGAATCAGCCCCAGCATTTT
TRBV5-1	many	TRBJ2-7	.	CASSLDREGQYF	TGCGCCAGCAGCCTGGATCGGGAAGGGCAGTACTTC
TRBV6-1	many	TRBJ2-7	.	CSIQGTYEQYF	TGTTCTATCCAAGGGACCTACGAGCAGTACTTC
TRBV10-2	many	TRBJ1-1	.	CASSELGNTEAFF	TGTGCCAGCAGTGAATTAGGGAACACTGAAGCTTTCTTT
TRBV7-9	few	TRBJ1-5	.	CASSQINQPQHF	TGTGCCAGCAGCCAAATAAATCAGCCCCAGCATTTT
TRBV10-3	many	TRBJ1-6	.	CAISESAGDNSPLHF	TGTGCCATCAGTGAGTCGGCGGGGGATAATTCACCCCTCCACTTT
TRBV6-5	many	TRBJ2-3	TRBD1	CASSYSPARGLGDTQYF	TGTGCCAGCAGTTACTCACCGGCCAGGGGGCTAGGAGATACGCAGTATTTT
TRBV6-1	many	TRBJ2-7	.	CASSELGSRDEQYF	TGTGCCAGCAGTGAACTGGGGAGTCGAGACGAGCAGTACTTC
TRBV24-1	few	TRBJ2-1	TRBD1	CATSDRDRGGPYNEQFF	TGTGCCACCAGTGACCGCGACAGGGGAGGACCATACAATGAGCAGTTCTTC
TRBV19	.	TRBJ2-1	.	CASSIVQGSSYNEQFF	TGTGCCAGTAGTATAGTCCAGGGGTCCTCCTACAATGAGCAGTTCTTC
TRBV28	many	TRBJ1-4	.	CASTGGSEKLFF	TGTGCCAGCACGGGGGGGTCGGAAAAACTGTTTTTT
TRBV5-1	.	TRBJ2-2	.	CASKNTDTSNTGELFF	TGCGCCAGCAAGAACACGGACACCTCGAACACCGGGGAGCTGTTTTTT
TRBV10-3	many	TRBJ1-1	.	CAISEGGPLGEAFF	TGTGCCATCAGTGAGGGTGGACCGTTGGGCGAAGCTTTCTTT
TRBV6-1	many	TRBJ2-1	.	CASTPFAESSYNEQFF	TGTGCCAGCACCCCCTTTGCCGAAAGCTCCTACAATGAGCAGTTCTTC
TRBV28	.	TRBJ1-1	.	CASSLFRTVEAFF	TGTGCCAGCAGTTTATTCCGGACAGTTGAAGCTTTCTTT
TRBV20-1	few	TRBJ2-5	TRBD2	CSARGALAGGGETQYF	TGCAGTGCTAGAGGAGCTCTAGCGGGAGGTGGGGAGACCCAGTACTTC